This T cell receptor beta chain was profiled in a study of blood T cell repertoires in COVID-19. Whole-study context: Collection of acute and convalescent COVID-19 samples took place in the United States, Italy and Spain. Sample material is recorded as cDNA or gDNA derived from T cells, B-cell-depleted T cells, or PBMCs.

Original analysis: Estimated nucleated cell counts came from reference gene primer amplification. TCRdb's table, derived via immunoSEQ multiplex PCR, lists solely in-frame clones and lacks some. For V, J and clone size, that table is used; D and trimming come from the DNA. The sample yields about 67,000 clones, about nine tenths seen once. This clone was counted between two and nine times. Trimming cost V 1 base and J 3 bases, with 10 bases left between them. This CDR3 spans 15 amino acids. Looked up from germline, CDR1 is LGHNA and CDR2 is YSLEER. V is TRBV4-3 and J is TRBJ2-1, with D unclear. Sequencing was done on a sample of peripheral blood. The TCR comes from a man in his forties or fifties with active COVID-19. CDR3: CASSQGQVIYNEQFF. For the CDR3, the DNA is TGCGCCAGCAGCCAAGGCCAGGTCATCTACAATGAGCAGTTCTTC.